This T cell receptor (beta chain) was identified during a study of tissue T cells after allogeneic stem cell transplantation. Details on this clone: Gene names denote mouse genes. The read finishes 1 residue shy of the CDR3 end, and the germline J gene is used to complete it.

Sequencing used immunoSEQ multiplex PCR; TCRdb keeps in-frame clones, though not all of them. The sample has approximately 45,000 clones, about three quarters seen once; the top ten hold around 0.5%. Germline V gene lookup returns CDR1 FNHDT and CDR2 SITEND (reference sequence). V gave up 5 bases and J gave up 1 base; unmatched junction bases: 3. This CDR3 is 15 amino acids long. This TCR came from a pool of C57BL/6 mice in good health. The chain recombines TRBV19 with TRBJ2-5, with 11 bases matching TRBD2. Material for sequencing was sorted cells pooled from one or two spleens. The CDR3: CASSRDWGHQDTQYF. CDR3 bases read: TGTGCCAGCAGCAGGGACTGGGGGCACCAAGACACCCAGTAC.